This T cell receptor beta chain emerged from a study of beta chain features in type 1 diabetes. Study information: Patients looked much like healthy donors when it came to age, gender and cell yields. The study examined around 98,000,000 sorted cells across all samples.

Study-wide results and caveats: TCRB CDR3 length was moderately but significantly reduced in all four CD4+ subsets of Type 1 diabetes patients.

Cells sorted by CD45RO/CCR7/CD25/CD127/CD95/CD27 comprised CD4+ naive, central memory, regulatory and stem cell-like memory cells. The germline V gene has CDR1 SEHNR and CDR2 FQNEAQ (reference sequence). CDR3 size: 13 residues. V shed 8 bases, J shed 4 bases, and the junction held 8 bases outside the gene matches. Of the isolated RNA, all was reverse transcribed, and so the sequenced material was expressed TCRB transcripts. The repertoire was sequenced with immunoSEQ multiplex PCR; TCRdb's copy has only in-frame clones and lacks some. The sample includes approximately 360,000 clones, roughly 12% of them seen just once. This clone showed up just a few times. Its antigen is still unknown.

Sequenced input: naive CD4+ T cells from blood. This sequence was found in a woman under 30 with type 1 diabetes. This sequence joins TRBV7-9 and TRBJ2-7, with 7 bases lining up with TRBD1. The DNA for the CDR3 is TGTGCCAGCGGTAAGGGGGCCCAGTACGAGCAGTACTTC. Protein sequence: CASGKGAQYEQYF.